This T cell receptor (beta chain) was sequenced for a study of cytomegalovirus exposure and HLA in healthy donors. Turning to the study itself: Earlier sequencing of 150 million to 200 million T cells yielded 100 million to 120 million unique TCR beta sequences. Study findings and constraints: TCR association rates varied by HLA locus in a later analysis, with DRB1 highest and HLA-C lowest. Common viral pathogens (according to a later analysis) appeared linked to several of the most significant clusters.

The PCR had 60 Vbeta and 13 Jbeta primers. Under the authors' procedure: Unique TCR beta chains totaled some 80 million in a later count, with some 10 million of them shared. The assay was immunoSEQ multiplex PCR, and TCRdb's table has in-frame clones only and misses some. V and J calls and clone size are as listed in that table; D and trimming were resolved from the DNA. Among 120,000 to 150,000 clones, more than 55% were seen once, and the ten largest hold 6.5%. As for this clone: What it binds is unknown. One end of the junction is discordant with germline, which a read error may explain.

The CDR3 is made up of 14 amino acids. Germline-derived CDR1 and CDR2 are SEHNR and FQNEAQ (reference sequence). This chain links TRBV7-9 with TRBJ1-2; tentatively, D is TRBD1 (5 bases). This TCR was sampled from an older woman in good health and CMV-seronegative. Source material: PBMCs. The chain's CDR3 is CSSSLDTGNYGYTF. As DNA, the CDR3 is TGTTCCAGCAGCTTAGACACAGGCAACTATGGCTACACCTTC.